This T cell receptor (beta chain) was recovered during a study of shared clonotypes between healthy human individuals. Each cell subset's genomic DNA was divided evenly among several immunoSEQ plates. The data were produced by immunoSEQ multiplex PCR, yet TCRdb's version contains in-frame clones alone and is incomplete. This repertoire shows about 710,000 clones, about 80% found once; its top ten account for under 2%. Note on this clone: Its antigen is not identified.

Points from the study as a whole: Generally, naive subsets (rather than memory subsets) showed larger estimated richness.

Trimming removed 5 bases at V and 2 bases at J, with 13 bases between. Germline V gives CDR1 MNHEY, CDR2 SMNVEV (reference sequence). The CDR3 has 15 residues. The TCR was taken from a woman under 40 in good health. The rearrangement joins TRBV27 to TRBJ1-5, with a tentative D call TRBD1 (5 bases). Sample: memory CD4+ T cells sorted from blood. Subset meaning: CD45RA-negative fraction. The CDR3 DNA is TGTGCCAGCAGTCCCCCCCCGGGGGGCAATCAGCCCCAGCATTTT. Translation gives CASSPPPGGNQPQHF.